This record concerns one T cell receptor (beta chain) sequence. Antigen: not known. The data were obtained in a study of cytomegalovirus exposure and HLA in healthy donors. CDR3 length: 11 amino acids. Trimming stripped 8 bases from V and 6 bases from J, with 7 bases between. Looked up from germline, CDR1 is SNHLY and CDR2 is FYNNEI. Points from the study as a whole: A later analysis linked some 17,000 TCR beta sequences to HLA alleles at 0.05 false discovery rate. Altogether, 150 to 200 TCR beta chains were recorded as cytomegalovirus-associated. Reports indicate that TCR beta sequences accurately predicted the HLA-A and HLA-B alleles of most subjects.

PCR employed 60 Vbeta and 13 Jbeta primers. Profiling relied on immunoSEQ multiplex PCR, and the TCRdb table lists in-frame clones only, not all of them. The sample holds around 200,000 clones, roughly 75% seen once. The rearrangement uses TRBV2 and TRBJ2-2; D ambiguous. What was sequenced was PBMCs. The sequence was obtained from a man aged 25 to 40 in good health and CMV-seropositive. For the CDR3, the DNA is TGTGCCAGCCACACGTCCGGGGAGCTGTTTTTT. It encodes CASHTSGELFF.